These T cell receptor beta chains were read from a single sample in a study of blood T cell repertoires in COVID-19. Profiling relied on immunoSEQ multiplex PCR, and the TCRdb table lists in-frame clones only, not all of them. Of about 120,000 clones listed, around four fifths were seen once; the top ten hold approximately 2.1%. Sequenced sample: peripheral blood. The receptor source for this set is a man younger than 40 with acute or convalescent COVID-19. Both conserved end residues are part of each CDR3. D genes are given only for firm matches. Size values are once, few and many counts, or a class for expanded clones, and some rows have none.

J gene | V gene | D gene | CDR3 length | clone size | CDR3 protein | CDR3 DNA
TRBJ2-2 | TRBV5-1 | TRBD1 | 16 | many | CASSVLQGAATGELFF | TGCGCCAGCAGCGTCCTACAGGGGGCGGCCACCGGGGAGCTGTTTTTT
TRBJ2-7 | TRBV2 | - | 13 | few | CASSGLGTYEQYF | TGTGCCAGCAGTGGTCTCGGGACCTACGAGCAGTACTTC
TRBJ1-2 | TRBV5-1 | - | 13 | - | CASHRSEEFGYTF | TGCGCCAGCCACCGTTCGGAGGAGTTTGGCTACACCTTC
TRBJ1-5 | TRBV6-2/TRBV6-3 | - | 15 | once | CASSEIDTINQPQHF | TGTGCCAGCAGCGAAATAGACACAATAAATCAGCCCCAGCATTTT
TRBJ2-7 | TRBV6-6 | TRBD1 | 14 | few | CASSPNRGSDEQYF | TGTGCCAGCAGCCCGAACAGGGGAAGCGACGAGCAGTACTTC
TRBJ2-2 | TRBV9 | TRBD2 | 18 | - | CASSPRTSGVTHTGELFF | TGTGCCAGCAGCCCCAGGACTAGCGGGGTTACCCACACCGGGGAGCTGTTTTTT
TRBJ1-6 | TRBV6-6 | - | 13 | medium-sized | CASSTREDSPLHF | TGTGCCAGCAGTACCAGGGAGGATTCACCCCTCCACTTT
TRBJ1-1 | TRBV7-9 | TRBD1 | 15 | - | CASSQATGRIAEAFF | TGTGCCAGCAGCCAAGCGACAGGGAGGATCGCTGAAGCTTTCTTT
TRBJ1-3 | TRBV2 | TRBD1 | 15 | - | CASSQTGVVGNTIYF | TGTGCCAGCAGCCAAACAGGGGTCGTTGGAAACACCATATATTTT
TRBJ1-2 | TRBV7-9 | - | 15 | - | CASSLGTVDFYGYTF | TGTGCCAGCAGCTTAGGGACAGTGGATTTCTATGGCTACACCTTC
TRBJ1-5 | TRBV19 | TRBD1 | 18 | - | CASTEGQGAGRGNQPQHF | TGTGCCAGTACCGAGGGACAGGGGGCGGGTAGGGGCAATCAGCCCCAGCATTTT
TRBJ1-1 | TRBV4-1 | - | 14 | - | CASSQIQGPTEAFF | TGCGCCAGCAGCCAAATACAGGGCCCCACTGAAGCTTTCTTT
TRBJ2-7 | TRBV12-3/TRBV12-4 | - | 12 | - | CASSGFEGLGYF | TGTGCCAGCAGCGGGTTTGAAGGCTTGGGGTACTTC
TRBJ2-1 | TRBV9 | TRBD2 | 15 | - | CASSSSGGPYNEQFF | TGTGCCAGCAGCTCTAGCGGAGGGCCTTACAATGAGCAGTTCTTC
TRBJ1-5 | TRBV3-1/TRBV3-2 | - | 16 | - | CASSPSGRQGNQPQHF | TGTGCCAGCAGCCCCTCCGGGAGACAAGGCAATCAGCCCCAGCATTTT
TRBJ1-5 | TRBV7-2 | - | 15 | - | CASSLNEGSGLPQHF | TGTGCCAGCAGCTTAAACGAGGGCAGTGGATTGCCCCAGCATTTT
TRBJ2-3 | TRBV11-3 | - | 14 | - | CASSFSSSTDTQYF | TGTGCCAGCAGCTTCAGTTCTAGCACAGATACGCAGTATTTT
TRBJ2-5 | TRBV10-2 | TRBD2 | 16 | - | CASTLLLAGGLETQYF | TGCGCCAGCACTTTACTACTAGCGGGGGGGCTAGAGACCCAGTACTTC
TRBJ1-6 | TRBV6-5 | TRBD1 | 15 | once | CASSYKGQGASPLHF | TGTGCCAGCAGTTACAAGGGACAGGGGGCCTCACCCCTCCACTTT
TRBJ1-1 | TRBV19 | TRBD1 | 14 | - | CASRGTGGSTEAFF | TGTGCCAGTAGGGGGACAGGGGGCTCCACTGAAGCTTTCTTT
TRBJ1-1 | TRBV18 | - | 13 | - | CASSPGSGAEAFF | TGTGCCAGCTCACCTGGGTCAGGGGCTGAAGCTTTCTTT
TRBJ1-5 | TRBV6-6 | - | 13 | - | CASSYQGNQPQHF | TGTGCCAGCAGCTATCAGGGGAATCAGCCCCAGCATTTT
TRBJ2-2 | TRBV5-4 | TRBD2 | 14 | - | CASSLGLETGELFF | TGTGCCAGCAGCCTGGGACTAGAGACCGGGGAGCTGTTTTTT
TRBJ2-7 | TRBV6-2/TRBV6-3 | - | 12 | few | CASSYLTYEQYF | TGTGCCAGCAGTTACCTAACCTACGAGCAGTACTTC
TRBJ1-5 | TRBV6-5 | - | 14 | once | CASSYRGVGQPQHF | TGTGCCAGCAGTTACCGCGGGGTTGGTCAGCCCCAGCATTTT
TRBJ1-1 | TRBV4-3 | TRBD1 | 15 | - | CASSQDSNRGSLAFF | TGCGCCAGCAGCCAGGACTCAAACAGGGGTTCTTTGGCTTTCTTT
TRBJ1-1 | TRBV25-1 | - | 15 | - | CASSKPGLGNTEAFF | TGTGCCAGCAGTAAACCGGGACTGGGGAACACTGAAGCTTTCTTT
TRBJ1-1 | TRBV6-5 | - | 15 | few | CASSYTGHLNTEAFF | TGTGCCAGCAGTTACACGGGACATTTGAACACTGAAGCTTTCTTT
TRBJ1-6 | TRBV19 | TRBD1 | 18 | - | CASRAGTGIMRSHSPLHF | TGTGCCAGTAGGGCCGGGACAGGGATCATGAGAAGTCATTCACCCCTCCACTTT
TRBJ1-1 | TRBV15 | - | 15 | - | CATSRGVATGAEAFF | TGTGCCACCAGCAGAGGCGTTGCGACAGGCGCTGAAGCTTTCTTT
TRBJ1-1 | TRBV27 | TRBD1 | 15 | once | CASYRAGTGNTEAFF | TGTGCCAGCTACCGGGCCGGGACAGGGAACACTGAAGCTTTCTTT
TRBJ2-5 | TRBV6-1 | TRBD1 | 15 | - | CASSDSIEGAETQYF | TGTGCCAGCAGTGATAGCATCGAGGGGGCTGAGACCCAGTACTTC
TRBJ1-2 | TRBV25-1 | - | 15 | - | CASSEFGGAKYGYTF | TGTGCCAGCAGTGAATTTGGGGGCGCGAAGTATGGCTACACCTTC
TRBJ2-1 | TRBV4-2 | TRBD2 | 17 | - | CASSQLAGVSSYNEQFF | TGTGCCAGCAGCCAACTAGCGGGGGTGAGCTCCTACAATGAGCAGTTCTTC
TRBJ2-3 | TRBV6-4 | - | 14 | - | CASSVEGATDTQYF | TGTGCCAGCAGTGTGGAGGGGGCCACAGATACGCAGTATTTT
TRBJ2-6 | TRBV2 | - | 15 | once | CASSRLVSGANVLTF | TGTGCCAGCAGCCGACTTGTCTCTGGGGCCAACGTCCTGACTTTC
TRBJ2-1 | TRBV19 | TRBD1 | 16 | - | CASSATRTGPADEQFF | TGTGCCAGTAGTGCCACCCGGACAGGGCCCGCCGATGAGCAGTTCTTC
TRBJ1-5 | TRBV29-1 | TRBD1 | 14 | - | CSVAGGNGNQPQHF | TGCAGCGTTGCAGGGGGCAATGGCAATCAGCCCCAGCATTTT
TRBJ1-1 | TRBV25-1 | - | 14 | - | CASSERGEGPEAFF | TGTGCCAGCAGTGAACGGGGGGAAGGTCCTGAAGCTTTCTTT
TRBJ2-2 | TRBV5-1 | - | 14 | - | CASSLDTNTGELFF | TGCGCCAGCAGTTTGGACACGAACACCGGGGAGCTGTTTTTT
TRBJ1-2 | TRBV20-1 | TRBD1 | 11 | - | CSTDRGRGYTF | TGCAGTACAGACAGGGGACGGGGCTACACCTTC
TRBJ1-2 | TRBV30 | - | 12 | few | CASRLGGLRYTF | TGTGCCAGCCGACTGGGGGGACTCCGCTACACCTTC
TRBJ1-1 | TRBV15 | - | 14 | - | CATSRQRWNTEAFF | TGTGCCACCAGCAGACAGAGGTGGAACACTGAAGCTTTCTTT
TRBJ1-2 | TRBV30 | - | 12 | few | CAWSQSDYGYTF | TGTGCCTGGAGTCAATCGGACTATGGCTACACCTTC
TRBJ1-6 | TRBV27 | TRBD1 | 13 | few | CASSLGQGTPLHF | TGTGCCAGCAGTTTGGGACAGGGAACACCCCTCCACTTT
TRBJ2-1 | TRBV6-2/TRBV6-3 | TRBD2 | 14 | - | CASSLAGGDNEQFF | TGTGCCAGCAGCCTAGCGGGAGGAGACAATGAGCAGTTCTTC
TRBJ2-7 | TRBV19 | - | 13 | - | CASSMAGNTGEYF | TGTGCCAGTAGTATGGCCGGGAACACTGGGGAGTACTTC
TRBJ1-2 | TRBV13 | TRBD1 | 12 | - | CASSGTGEGYTF | TGTGCCAGCAGCGGGACAGGGGAGGGCTACACCTTC
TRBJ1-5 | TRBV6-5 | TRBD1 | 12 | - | CASRTGGQPQHF | TGTGCCAGCAGGACAGGGGGACAGCCCCAGCATTTT
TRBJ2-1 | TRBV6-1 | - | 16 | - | CASSEFMDSSYNEQFF | TGTGCCAGCAGTGAATTTATGGACTCATCCTACAATGAGCAGTTCTTC
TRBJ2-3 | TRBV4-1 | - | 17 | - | CASSQARYFASTDTQYF | TGCGCCAGCAGCCAAGCGAGGTATTTCGCCAGCACAGATACGCAGTATTTT
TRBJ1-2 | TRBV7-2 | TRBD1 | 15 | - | CASSLQGPFNYGYTF | TGTGCCAGCAGTCTACAGGGGCCCTTTAACTATGGCTACACCTTC
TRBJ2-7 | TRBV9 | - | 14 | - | CASSGDRRAREQYF | TGTGCCAGCAGCGGTGACAGGCGGGCGCGCGAGCAGTACTTC